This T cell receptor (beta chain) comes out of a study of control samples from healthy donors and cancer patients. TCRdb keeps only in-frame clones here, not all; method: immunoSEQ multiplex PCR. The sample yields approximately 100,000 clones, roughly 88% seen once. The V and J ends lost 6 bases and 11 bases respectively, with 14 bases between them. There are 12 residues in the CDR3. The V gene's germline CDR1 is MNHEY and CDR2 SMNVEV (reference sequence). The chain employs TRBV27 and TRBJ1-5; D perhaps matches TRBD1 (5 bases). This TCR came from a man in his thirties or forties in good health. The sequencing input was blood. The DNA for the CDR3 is TGTGCCAGCAGAGGACAATCTTTGACCCAGCATTTT. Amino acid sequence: CASRGQSLTQHF.